This paragraph covers one T cell receptor (beta chain) sequence. Its specificity is unknown. These data come from a study of cytomegalovirus exposure and HLA in healthy donors. Study-wide results and limits: The Asian-associated ancestry cluster reportedly had fewer N-insertions than the roughly 670-donor mean in a later analysis.

The PCR ran on 60 Vbeta and 13 Jbeta primers. Clones were read by immunoSEQ multiplex PCR, and TCRdb kept only the in-frame ones, dropping some. The sample has about 140,000 clones, over 70% seen once. With V trimmed by 4 bases and J by 1 base, 8 bases remained unmatched. This CDR3 contains 16 residues. Looked up from germline, CDR1 is SGHDT and CDR2 is YYEEEE. Input material: PBMCs. The receptor was derived from a male donor in good health and CMV-seronegative. The chain carries TRBV5-6 and TRBJ1-5, with 7 positions matching TRBD1. The CDR3 DNA reads TGTGCCAGCAGCCGTTCGACAGGGTGGAGCAATCAGCCCCAGCATTTT. Its protein is CASSRSTGWSNQPQHF.